By share, the clone carrying this T cell receptor (beta chain) counts as medium-sized. Its antigen is still unknown. CD8+CD4-CCR7+CD45RA+ cells were sorted as naive CD8 T cells. The source of the sample is a study of molecular identifiers for immune sequencing clone quantification. Overall study results and limits: Whereas naive cells kept under 1% of molecules in clones above 20 RNA copies, such clones held over 98% in effectors.

TCRdb independently ran MiXCR on the PCR reads; one entry per CDR3 protein. This sample yields roughly 10,000 distinct CDR3 sequences, of which about a fifth are seen a single time; around 1.5% belongs to the top ten. The CDR3 extends over 15 amino acids. Germline CDR1 MNHEY, CDR2 SMNVEV (reference sequence). Trimming left V 7 bases short and J 2 bases short, with 17 bases between. This chain links TRBV27 with TRBJ1-1; D gene unclear. This TCR was recovered from a human donor in good health. Some libraries in this study had Jurkat cell RNA spiked in. Sequenced input: naive CD8+ T cells from blood, with Jurkat cell RNA spiked in. The subset: FACS-sorted CD8+CD4-CCR7+CD45RA+ naive T cells. The CDR3: CASKILNAGNTEAFF. In DNA form, the CDR3 reads TGTGCCAGCAAAATCTTGAATGCAGGAAACACTGAAGCTTTCTTT.